There are a few counts of the clone carrying this T cell receptor (beta chain). What it recognizes is unknown. The CDR3 totals 14 residues. Trimming removed 6 bases at V and 3 bases at J, with 14 bases between. These data belong to a study of T-cell memory formation after mild COVID-19. With constant-segment primers, 5'RACE yielded cDNA libraries of TCR alpha and TCR beta that carried sample barcodes and UMIs. TCRdb called the 5' RACE reads again in MiXCR, with one record for every CDR3 protein. Among about 340,000 distinct CDR3 sequences listed, about an eighth were seen once. Points from the study as a whole: Contracting clones from day 15 to 85 had balanced CD4/CD8; later expanders favoured CD4+. Cross-reactive memory seemingly joined, as some responding clones were found in pre-infection memory. CD4+ clones that contracted lay mainly in CM and EM; CD8+ ones lay in EMRA.

The sequence was obtained from a man aged 18 to 29 who had mild COVID-19 (a few samples of this study predate the infection). Cell type and time point are not known. Input material: PBMCs or a T cell subset sorted from them (not recorded which). The rearrangement joins TRBV12-3 or TRBV12-4 to TRBJ1-1; D not certain. CDR3 sequence: CASRPASRDTEAFF. As DNA, the CDR3 is TGTGCCAGCAGACCGGCTTCGAGGGACACTGAAGCTTTCTTT.